These T cell receptor beta chains were read from a single sample in a study of blood T cell repertoires in COVID-19. The data were produced by immunoSEQ multiplex PCR, yet TCRdb's version contains in-frame clones alone and is incomplete. The data hold some 60,000 clones, with 80% to 95% observed a single time. The sample taken for sequencing was peripheral blood. The receptors stem from a man in his sixties with acute or convalescent COVID-19. The CDR3 runs from the conserved cysteine through the conserved F or W. Each record gives: J gene, D gene, V gene, clone size, CDR3 DNA, CDR3 protein. D genes are given only for firm matches. Clone size is not always given. Where it is, it says once, few, many or a class for expanded clones.

TRBJ2-3,TRBD2,TRBV7-8,-,TGTGCCAGCAGCTTAGGAGGGACTAGCGGGAGGTTGGGAGATACGCAGTATTTT,CASSLGGTSGRLGDTQYF
TRBJ2-7,TRBD1,TRBV5-1,-,TGCGCCAGCAGCCCGCCAGGACAGGGGGCGCTTAGCACCTCGAGTCGTAAGCGGTACTTC,CASSPPGQGALSTSSRKRYF
TRBJ2-7,-,TRBV28,-,TGTGCCAGCAGTTTGCGTCAGCGCGAGCAGTACTTC,CASSLRQREQYF
TRBJ1-1,-,TRBV18,-,TGTGCCAGCACACAAACACAGAACACTGAAGCTTTCTTT,CASTQTQNTEAFF
TRBJ2-1,TRBD2,TRBV24-1,-,TGTGCCACCAGTGATGTTAGCGGGAATCTCTACAATGAGCAGTTCTTC,CATSDVSGNLYNEQFF
TRBJ2-3,-,TRBV18,-,TGTGCCAGCTCACCCCCGAGCACAGATACGCAGTATTTT,CASSPPSTDTQYF
TRBJ1-3,-,TRBV4-3,-,TGCGCCAGCAGCCAAGATCGGGCAGGGGAGACTGGAAACACCATATATTTT,CASSQDRAGETGNTIYF
TRBJ1-2,-,TRBV10-3,-,TGTGCCATCAGTGAGTCCCGGGGTTTTAACTATGGCTACACCTTC,CAISESRGFNYGYTF
TRBJ2-1,-,TRBV9,-,TGTGCCAGCAGCGCCACGGGGGGCTATGAGCAGTTCTTC,CASSATGGYEQFF
TRBJ1-5,TRBD1,TRBV28,-,TGTGCCAGCAGTTTGACAGGGGGGGCGAATCAGCCCCAGCATTTT,CASSLTGGANQPQHF
TRBJ1-1,-,TRBV5-1,-,TGCGCCAGCAGCGTTGCATCAGGGGATAGTTTCTTT,CASSVASGDSFF
TRBJ1-5,TRBD1,TRBV24-1,-,TGTGCCACCAGTGACAGGGACAGGGTGAATCAGCCCCAGCATTTT,CATSDRDRVNQPQHF
TRBJ1-2,-,TRBV3-1/TRBV3-2,-,TGTGCCAGCAGCATACCGGGACTTAACTATGGCTACACCTTC,CASSIPGLNYGYTF
TRBJ2-5,-,TRBV28,-,TGTGCCAGCAGGATATTTATGGGGGGACCTGGACAAGAGACCCAGTACTTC,CASRIFMGGPGQETQYF
TRBJ2-5,TRBD1,TRBV7-7,-,TGTGCTAGCAGCGCCCACCCAGGGGGCGAGGAGACCCAGTACTTC,CASSAHPGGEETQYF
TRBJ2-7,-,TRBV29-1,once,TGCACCCGACAAAAAGGAATCTACGAGCAGTACTTC,CTRQKGIYEQYF
TRBJ1-1,-,TRBV5-8,-,TGTGCCAGCAGTTTGGACATGTCTGACATGAACACTGAAGCTTTCTTT,CASSLDMSDMNTEAFF
TRBJ2-1,TRBD2,TRBV6-5,-,TGTGCCAGCAGTTACTACAGCGGGAGGAGTGAGCAGTTCTTC,CASSYYSGRSEQFF
TRBJ1-3,-,TRBV10-3,-,TGTGCCATCAGTGAGGGGCAGGGCGACACCATATATTTT,CAISEGQGDTIYF
TRBJ1-5,TRBD1,TRBV5-8,once,TGTGCCAGCAGCGGGCACCGGGACAGGGGTGGGCCCCAGCATTTT,CASSGHRDRGGPQHF
TRBJ1-2,-,TRBV11-2,-,TGTGCCAGCAGCTTAGGGGATGCGGGGAGGCATGGCTACACCTTC,CASSLGDAGRHGYTF
TRBJ2-2,-,TRBV24-1,-,TGTGCCACCAGTGAGGGCATCCTAGGGGACACCGGGGAGCTGTTTTTT,CATSEGILGDTGELFF
TRBJ1-2,-,TRBV10-3,-,TGTGCCATCAGCGTAGGGGACAATGGCTACACCTTC,CAISVGDNGYTF
TRBJ1-2,-,TRBV14,-,TGTGCCAGCAGCCAAGCAAGGGGCGCTGGCTACACCTTC,CASSQARGAGYTF
TRBJ2-3,TRBD1,TRBV6-6,-,TGTGCCAGCAGCCTTGGGACAGGGGCTGGAGATACGCAGTATTTT,CASSLGTGAGDTQYF
TRBJ2-1,-,TRBV9,-,TGTGCCAGCAGCGCACTGACAGGTTCCCATGAGCAGTTCTTC,CASSALTGSHEQFF
TRBJ2-7,-,TRBV27,-,TGTGCCAGCAGTTTACGAGGTGCTAGCAATTCCTACGAGCAGTACTTC,CASSLRGASNSYEQYF
TRBJ2-7,TRBD2,TRBV28,few,TGTGCCAGCAGTTTATGGAGGCCCGGGAGGTCCTACGAGCAGTACTTC,CASSLWRPGRSYEQYF
TRBJ1-6,-,TRBV9,-,TGTGCCAGCAGCCCCAGAACAGGGCGTAATTCACCCCTCCACTTT,CASSPRTGRNSPLHF
TRBJ2-6,TRBD1,TRBV19,-,TGTGCCAGTAGTCTAAAACAGGGGTCATTCGACTCTGGGGCCAACGTCCTGACTTTC,CASSLKQGSFDSGANVLTF
TRBJ1-1,-,TRBV5-1,-,TGCGCCAGCAGCTTGGAGGTACAGGGCCGGTGGAACACTGAAGCTTTCTTT,CASSLEVQGRWNTEAFF
TRBJ2-7,-,TRBV6-6,-,TGTGCCAGCAGCCACATAGGGAGCACCTACGAGCAGTACTTC,CASSHIGSTYEQYF
TRBJ2-7,TRBD1,TRBV28,-,TGTGCCAGCAACAGCCAGGGGGTGTACGAGCAGTACTTC,CASNSQGVYEQYF
TRBJ1-1,TRBD1,TRBV29-1,-,TGCAGCGTTGATCACAGGGGGCAAGTGTCTGAAGCTTTCTTT,CSVDHRGQVSEAFF
TRBJ1-2,-,TRBV7-2,-,TGTGCCAGCAGCCACTCAACTGGGGAGGCCTATGGCTACACCTTC,CASSHSTGEAYGYTF
TRBJ2-7,TRBD2,TRBV6-5,-,TGTGCCAGCAGGGCGGGAGCGGGGGATTACGAGCAGTACTTC,CASRAGAGDYEQYF
TRBJ2-7,TRBD1,TRBV11-3,-,TGTGCCAGCAGCTTAGAGTCCAGGGGGTACGAGCAGTACTTC,CASSLESRGYEQYF
TRBJ2-7,-,TRBV21-1,-,TGTGCCAGCAGCAAAAGTTGGGCAGCGGGGCCATCCTACGAGCAGTACTTC,CASSKSWAAGPSYEQYF
TRBJ2-5,TRBD1,TRBV5-1,-,TGCGCCAGCAGCTTAAGTGGGACAGGCCAAGAGACCCAGTACTTC,CASSLSGTGQETQYF
TRBJ1-5,-,TRBV2,few,TGTGCCAGCAGTGAAGATCTAGGACAGAATCAGCCCCAGCATTTT,CASSEDLGQNQPQHF
TRBJ2-6,TRBD1,TRBV4-2,-,TGTGCCAGCAGCCAAGATCAGGGGGCGCTGATTGGGGCCAACGTCCTGACTTTC,CASSQDQGALIGANVLTF
TRBJ1-1,-,TRBV3-1/TRBV3-2,once,TGTGCCAGCAGCCAAGATAGAAGTTCACAGGAAGAAGCTTTCTTT,CASSQDRSSQEEAFF
TRBJ2-7,-,TRBV19,-,TGTGCCACTAGGGACACGATCTCCTACGAGCAGTACTTC,CATRDTISYEQYF
TRBJ1-4,-,TRBV4-2,-,TGTGCCAGCAGCCAAGTCTTACGGGTAGGAGAAAAACTGTTTTTT,CASSQVLRVGEKLFF
TRBJ1-1,-,TRBV7-8,-,TGTGCCAGCAGCCCCTCTGACACTGAAGCTTTCTTT,CASSPSDTEAFF